This T cell receptor beta chain was observed in a study of OX40 agonist ivuxolimab in advanced cancers. In the case of this clone: The antigen is undetermined.

Trimming took off 6 bases at V and 0 bases at J, with 9 bases between the two ends. This CDR3 comprises 14 residues. Germline V gene data show CDR1 as LNHDA and CDR2 as SQIVND (reference sequence). Study-wide results and caveats: The antigens recognized by the expanded peripheral T cells, that is their antigen specificity, were not determined.

TCRdb's table, derived via immunoSEQ multiplex PCR, lists solely in-frame clones and lacks some. The sample lists tens of thousands of clones, more than 75% occurring once. This receptor was identified in an adult with an advanced solid tumor such as melanoma, head and neck, liver or kidney cancer. The rearrangement joins TRBV19 to TRBJ2-1, with D unresolved. The sequences come from CD4+ or CD8+ T cells sorted from blood, collected in a trial of the OX40 agonist ivuxolimab. CDR3: CASRDLSSYNEQFF. CDR3 bases: TGTGCCAGTAGGGACCTAAGCTCCTACAATGAGCAGTTCTTC.